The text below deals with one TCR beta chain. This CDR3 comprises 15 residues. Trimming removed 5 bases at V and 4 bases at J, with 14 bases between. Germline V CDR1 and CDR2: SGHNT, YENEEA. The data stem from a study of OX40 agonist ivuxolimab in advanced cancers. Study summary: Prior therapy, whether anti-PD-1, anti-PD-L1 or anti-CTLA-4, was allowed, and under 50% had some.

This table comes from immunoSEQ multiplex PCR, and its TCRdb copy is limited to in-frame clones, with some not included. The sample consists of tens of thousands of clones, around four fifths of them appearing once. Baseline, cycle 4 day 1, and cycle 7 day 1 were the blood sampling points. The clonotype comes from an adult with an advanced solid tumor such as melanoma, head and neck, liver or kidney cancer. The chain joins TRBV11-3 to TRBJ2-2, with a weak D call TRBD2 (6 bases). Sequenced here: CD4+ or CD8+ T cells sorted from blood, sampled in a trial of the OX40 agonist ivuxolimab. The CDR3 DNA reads TGTGCCAGCAGCACCGGGACTTCCCTCACCGGGGAGCTGTTTTTT. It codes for CASSTGTSLTGELFF.